This is a list of T cell receptor beta chains from one sample in a study of early T cells in non-severe SARS-CoV-2 infection. TCRdb itself ran the 5' RACE reads through MiXCR, one entry per CDR3 protein. The sample includes approximately 70,000 distinct CDR3 sequences, around 13% of them seen just once. Sequencing was done on a sample of whole blood. Receptors originate from an adult who was a healthcare worker with PCR-confirmed SARS-CoV-2 infection or an uninfected control (not recorded which). The CDR3 runs from the conserved cysteine through the conserved F or W. A D gene is named only where the DNA matches it firmly. For some rows the clone size is stated as once, few or many, or as a class when expanded; others skip it.

clone size: -
V gene: TRBV6-1
D gene: -
J gene: TRBJ1-1
CDR3 DNA: TGTGCCAGCACCCCTAGGGCAGGGTCGGCTTTCTTT
CDR3 protein: CASTPRAGSAFF

clone size: many
V gene: TRBV7-2
D gene: TRBD2
J gene: TRBJ2-5
CDR3 DNA: TGTGCCAGCAGCCGAGAACCGGGACTAGCGACGGGGGAGACCCAGTACTTC
CDR3 protein: CASSREPGLATGETQYF

clone size: many
V gene: TRBV19
D gene: TRBD1
J gene: TRBJ2-3
CDR3 DNA: TGTGCCAGCTGGACAGGATGGTCCACAGATACGCAGTATTTT
CDR3 protein: CASWTGWSTDTQYF

clone size: few
V gene: TRBV27
D gene: TRBD1
J gene: TRBJ1-1
CDR3 DNA: TGTGCCAGCAGTTCCACCAACAGGGGGCTAGACACTGAAGCTTTCTTT
CDR3 protein: CASSSTNRGLDTEAFF

clone size: -
V gene: TRBV12-3/TRBV12-4
D gene: TRBD2
J gene: TRBJ2-1
CDR3 DNA: TGTGCCAGCAGTACTACCCGATGGCTAGCGGGTTCCTACAATGAGCAGTTCTTC
CDR3 protein: CASSTTRWLAGSYNEQFF

clone size: many
V gene: TRBV7-9
D gene: TRBD2
J gene: TRBJ2-3
CDR3 DNA: TGTGCCCTCGGACAGAGAGTAGCGGGGAGCACAGATACGCAGTATTTT
CDR3 protein: CALGQRVAGSTDTQYF

clone size: many
V gene: TRBV5-1
D gene: TRBD2
J gene: TRBJ2-1
CDR3 DNA: TGCGCCAGCAGCACTCTAGCGGGAGGGCCCGGCAATGAGCAGTTCTTC
CDR3 protein: CASSTLAGGPGNEQFF

clone size: -
V gene: TRBV7-2
D gene: -
J gene: TRBJ2-6
CDR3 DNA: TGTGCCAGCAGCCGTGAGCTCTCTGGGGCCAACGTCCTGACTTTC
CDR3 protein: CASSRELSGANVLTF

clone size: many
V gene: TRBV7-9
D gene: -
J gene: TRBJ1-3
CDR3 DNA: TGTGCCAGCAGCTTAGTTTATGGGACGGTCTCTGGAAACACCATATATTTT
CDR3 protein: CASSLVYGTVSGNTIYF

clone size: -
V gene: TRBV7-2
D gene: TRBD1
J gene: TRBJ2-7
CDR3 DNA: TGTGCCAGCAGCATAACAGGGGGCATCGCCTACGAGCAGTACTTC
CDR3 protein: CASSITGGIAYEQYF

clone size: many
V gene: TRBV19
D gene: TRBD2
J gene: TRBJ2-1
CDR3 DNA: TGTGCCAGTACCAAGACTAGCGGGATCGAATGGGTACACAATGAGCAGTTCTTC
CDR3 protein: CASTKTSGIEWVHNEQFF

clone size: -
V gene: TRBV24-1
D gene: -
J gene: TRBJ2-1
CDR3 DNA: TGTGCCACCACCCCCGGGGATGAGCAGTTCTTC
CDR3 protein: CATTPGDEQFF

clone size: many
V gene: TRBV12-3/TRBV12-4
D gene: -
J gene: TRBJ2-5
CDR3 DNA: TGTGCCAGCAGTTTCGACAGCCAAGAGACCCAGTACTTC
CDR3 protein: CASSFDSQETQYF

clone size: many
V gene: TRBV20-1
D gene: -
J gene: TRBJ2-1
CDR3 DNA: TGCAGTGCTAGAGATCTCATTAGGGGGACTAACAATGAGCAGTTCTTC
CDR3 protein: CSARDLIRGTNNEQFF

clone size: many
V gene: TRBV12-3/TRBV12-4
D gene: -
J gene: TRBJ1-3
CDR3 DNA: TGTGCCAGCAGTTTTCAAGGGGTTGAAAACACCATATATTTT
CDR3 protein: CASSFQGVENTIYF

clone size: many
V gene: TRBV7-2
D gene: -
J gene: TRBJ2-7
CDR3 DNA: TGTGCCAGCAGCCCCGGACGGGGGTCCGCTTCCGAGCAGTACTTC
CDR3 protein: CASSPGRGSASEQYF

clone size: many
V gene: TRBV29-1
D gene: -
J gene: TRBJ1-1
CDR3 DNA: TGCAGCGTTGAAGTGGGAGGGGGGGAGTCTGAAGCTTTCTTT
CDR3 protein: CSVEVGGGESEAFF

clone size: many
V gene: TRBV24-1
D gene: -
J gene: TRBJ2-5
CDR3 DNA: TGTGCCACCAGTGATCCGACGGTTGCAGAGACCCAGTACTTC
CDR3 protein: CATSDPTVAETQYF

clone size: many
V gene: TRBV7-6
D gene: -
J gene: TRBJ2-1
CDR3 DNA: TGTGCCAGCAGCTCCACGGGGGATGAGCAGTTCTTC
CDR3 protein: CASSSTGDEQFF

clone size: many
V gene: TRBV12-3/TRBV12-4
D gene: -
J gene: TRBJ1-2
CDR3 DNA: TGTGCCAGCAGTCCACTGGGGGGAGGGGAGGGCTATGGCTACACCTTC
CDR3 protein: CASSPLGGGEGYGYTF

clone size: many
V gene: TRBV4-3
D gene: -
J gene: TRBJ2-5
CDR3 DNA: TGCGCCAGCAGCCAAGAGAGGGTGGGGACCCAGTACTTC
CDR3 protein: CASSQERVGTQYF

clone size: many
V gene: TRBV15
D gene: TRBD1
J gene: TRBJ1-6
CDR3 DNA: TGTGCCACCAGCAGAGATCATCCCGGGACAGAGAATAATTCACCCCTCCACTTT
CDR3 protein: CATSRDHPGTENNSPLHF

clone size: many
V gene: TRBV7-9
D gene: -
J gene: TRBJ2-5
CDR3 DNA: TGTGCCAGCAGCACCCTATACCTAGGGACCCAGTACTTC
CDR3 protein: CASSTLYLGTQYF

clone size: -
V gene: TRBV2
D gene: -
J gene: TRBJ2-5
CDR3 DNA: TGTGCCAGCACGAACTTTGGAGAGACCCAGTACTTC
CDR3 protein: CASTNFGETQYF

clone size: -
V gene: TRBV2
D gene: TRBD2
J gene: TRBJ2-3
CDR3 DNA: TGTGCCAGCAGTGTTGGCCTAGCGGGAGCGGATACGCAGTATTTT
CDR3 protein: CASSVGLAGADTQYF

clone size: many
V gene: TRBV27
D gene: -
J gene: TRBJ2-7
CDR3 DNA: TGTGCCAGCAGTTTATTAACCCGGTCGCACTACGAGCAGTACTTC
CDR3 protein: CASSLLTRSHYEQYF

clone size: many
V gene: TRBV10-3
D gene: TRBD1
J gene: TRBJ1-5
CDR3 DNA: TGTGCCATCAGGGGACAGGGCCTCAATCAGCCCCAGCATTTT
CDR3 protein: CAIRGQGLNQPQHF

clone size: many
V gene: TRBV24-1
D gene: TRBD1
J gene: TRBJ2-1
CDR3 DNA: TGTGCCACCAGTGACCCGGGACAGGGGGCTTATGAGCAGTTCTTC
CDR3 protein: CATSDPGQGAYEQFF

clone size: many
V gene: TRBV5-1
D gene: TRBD2
J gene: TRBJ2-2
CDR3 DNA: TGCGCCAGCAGCCGGGGGGATCGAAGCGGGGAGCTGTTTTTT
CDR3 protein: CASSRGDRSGELFF

clone size: -
V gene: TRBV3-1
D gene: TRBD2
J gene: TRBJ2-1
CDR3 DNA: TGTGCCAGCAGTTGGACTAGCGGAAAATTAACCTCAAGCTCCTACAATGAGCAGTTCTTC
CDR3 protein: CASSWTSGKLTSSSYNEQFF

clone size: -
V gene: TRBV7-2
D gene: -
J gene: TRBJ2-7
CDR3 DNA: TGTGCTTGCAGGAAAGAGGGCGGCTACGAGCAGTACTTC
CDR3 protein: CACRKEGGYEQYF

clone size: many
V gene: TRBV12-3/TRBV12-4
D gene: -
J gene: TRBJ1-5
CDR3 DNA: TGTGCCAGCAGTTTATATAACAGCGGAGGCAATCAGCCCCAGCATTTT
CDR3 protein: CASSLYNSGGNQPQHF

clone size: medium-sized
V gene: TRBV7-2
D gene: TRBD2
J gene: TRBJ2-2
CDR3 DNA: TGTGCCAGCAGACCAGCATCGACTAGCGGGAGCGGGGAGCTGTTTTTT
CDR3 protein: CASRPASTSGSGELFF

clone size: many
V gene: TRBV29-1
D gene: -
J gene: TRBJ2-6
CDR3 DNA: TGCAGCGTAAAATCTGGGGCCAACGTCCTGACTTTC
CDR3 protein: CSVKSGANVLTF

clone size: once
V gene: TRBV20-1
D gene: -
J gene: TRBJ2-1
CDR3 DNA: TGCAGTGCCCGAGGCCCCAATGAGCAGTTCTTC
CDR3 protein: CSARGPNEQFF

clone size: many
V gene: TRBV12-3/TRBV12-4
D gene: -
J gene: TRBJ2-3
CDR3 DNA: TGTGCCAGCAGTTTGTTAGGCGGGACTAGCACAGATACGCAGTATTTT
CDR3 protein: CASSLLGGTSTDTQYF

clone size: many
V gene: TRBV27
D gene: -
J gene: TRBJ1-6
CDR3 DNA: TGTGCCAGCAGGCTTACGGTTAATTCACCCCTCCACTTT
CDR3 protein: CASRLTVNSPLHF

clone size: few
V gene: TRBV29-1
D gene: -
J gene: TRBJ2-7
CDR3 DNA: TGCAGCGTTGAAGATGTAGGTGTAACGAGCTCCTACGAGCAGTACTTC
CDR3 protein: CSVEDVGVTSSYEQYF

clone size: many
V gene: TRBV6-6
D gene: -
J gene: TRBJ1-2
CDR3 DNA: TGTGCCAGTGTAGCGGACGGACAAAACTATGGCTACACCTTC
CDR3 protein: CASVADGQNYGYTF

clone size: many
V gene: TRBV7-9
D gene: TRBD2
J gene: TRBJ2-1
CDR3 DNA: TGTGCCAGCAGCCCTAATAGCGGGAAATGGGATGAGCAGTTCTTC
CDR3 protein: CASSPNSGKWDEQFF

clone size: many
V gene: TRBV29-1
D gene: -
J gene: TRBJ2-7
CDR3 DNA: TGCAGCGTTGTCGACTTGGGGACCTCCTACGAGCAGTACTTC
CDR3 protein: CSVVDLGTSYEQYF

clone size: many
V gene: TRBV28
D gene: TRBD1
J gene: TRBJ1-2
CDR3 DNA: TGTGCCAGCAGCCAAAGACTGACAGGGGATGGCTACACCTTC
CDR3 protein: CASSQRLTGDGYTF

clone size: many
V gene: TRBV28
D gene: TRBD1
J gene: TRBJ1-6
CDR3 DNA: TGTGCCAGCCTCCAAGGGGGCATTTCACCCCTCCACTTT
CDR3 protein: CASLQGGISPLHF

clone size: many
V gene: TRBV28
D gene: -
J gene: TRBJ2-1
CDR3 DNA: TGTGCCAGCAGTTTTGATGAGCAGTTCTTC
CDR3 protein: CASSFDEQFF

clone size: many
V gene: TRBV28
D gene: TRBD1
J gene: TRBJ1-2
CDR3 DNA: TGTGCCAGCAGTTACCCGACAGGGGCCCTCGGGGGCGGCTACACCTTC
CDR3 protein: CASSYPTGALGGGYTF

clone size: many
V gene: TRBV4-2
D gene: -
J gene: TRBJ2-3
CDR3 DNA: TGTGCCAGCAGCCAAGATGAAGCGGGCAAGGGGACGGCAGATACGCAGTATTTT
CDR3 protein: CASSQDEAGKGTADTQYF

clone size: many
V gene: TRBV27
D gene: -
J gene: TRBJ1-1
CDR3 DNA: TGTGCCAGCCGCCCAGCGGGGCTGGGGACTGAAGCTTTCTTT
CDR3 protein: CASRPAGLGTEAFF

clone size: many
V gene: TRBV12-3/TRBV12-4
D gene: TRBD1
J gene: TRBJ2-1
CDR3 DNA: TGTGCCAGCAGACCCGGGACAGGGAATAACAATGAGCAGTTCTTC
CDR3 protein: CASRPGTGNNNEQFF

clone size: many
V gene: TRBV15
D gene: TRBD2
J gene: TRBJ2-6
CDR3 DNA: TGTGCCACCAGCAGAGAATGGGAGGGTGGGGCCAACGTCCTGACTTTC
CDR3 protein: CATSREWEGGANVLTF

clone size: many
V gene: TRBV10-3
D gene: TRBD2
J gene: TRBJ2-3
CDR3 DNA: TGTGCCATCAGTGAGTCAGAGGCTAGGGAGGGAGCAGATACGCAGTATTTT
CDR3 protein: CAISESEAREGADTQYF

clone size: few
V gene: TRBV28
D gene: -
J gene: TRBJ1-1
CDR3 DNA: TGTGCCAGCAGCCCGGACCTGAACACTGAAGCTTTCTTT
CDR3 protein: CASSPDLNTEAFF

clone size: many
V gene: TRBV5-1
D gene: -
J gene: TRBJ2-2
CDR3 DNA: TGCGCCAGCAGCTTGACAGGGAACGGAAACACCGGGGAGCTGTTTTTT
CDR3 protein: CASSLTGNGNTGELFF

clone size: -
V gene: TRBV5-6
D gene: -
J gene: TRBJ2-1
CDR3 DNA: TGTGCCAGCAGCTTGGCTGGTAACTACAATGAGCAGTTCTTC
CDR3 protein: CASSLAGNYNEQFF

clone size: many
V gene: TRBV6-6
D gene: -
J gene: TRBJ2-7
CDR3 DNA: TGTGCCAGCAGTTACTACGACTCCTTTAGGGTCTCCTACGAGCAGTACTTC
CDR3 protein: CASSYYDSFRVSYEQYF